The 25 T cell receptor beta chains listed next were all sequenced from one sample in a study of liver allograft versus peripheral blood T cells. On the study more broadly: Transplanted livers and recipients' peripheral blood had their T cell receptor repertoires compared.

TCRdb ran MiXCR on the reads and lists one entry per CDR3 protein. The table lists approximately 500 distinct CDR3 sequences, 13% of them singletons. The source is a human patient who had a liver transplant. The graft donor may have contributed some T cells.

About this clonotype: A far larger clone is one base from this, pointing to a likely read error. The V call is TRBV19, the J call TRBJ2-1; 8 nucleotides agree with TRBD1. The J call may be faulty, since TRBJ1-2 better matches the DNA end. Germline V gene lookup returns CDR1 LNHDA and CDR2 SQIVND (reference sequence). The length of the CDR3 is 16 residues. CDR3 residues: CASNMDRDGKGYDYTF. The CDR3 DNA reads TGTGCCAGTAATATGGACAGGGACGGGAAGGGGTATGACTACACCTTC.

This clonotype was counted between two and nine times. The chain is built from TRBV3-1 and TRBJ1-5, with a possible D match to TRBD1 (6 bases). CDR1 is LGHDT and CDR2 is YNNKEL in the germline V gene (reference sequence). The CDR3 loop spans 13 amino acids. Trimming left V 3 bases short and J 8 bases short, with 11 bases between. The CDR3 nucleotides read TGTGCCAGCAGCCATGGGGGCGGGAAGCCCCAGCATTTT. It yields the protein CASSHGGGKPQHF.

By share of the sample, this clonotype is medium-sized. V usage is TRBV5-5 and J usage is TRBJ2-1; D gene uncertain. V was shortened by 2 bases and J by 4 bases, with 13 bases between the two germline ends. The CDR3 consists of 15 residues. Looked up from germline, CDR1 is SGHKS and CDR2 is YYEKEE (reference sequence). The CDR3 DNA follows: TGTGCCAGCAGCTTTGGCTTGCGACTTTACAATGAGCAGTTCTTC. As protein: CASSFGLRLYNEQFF.

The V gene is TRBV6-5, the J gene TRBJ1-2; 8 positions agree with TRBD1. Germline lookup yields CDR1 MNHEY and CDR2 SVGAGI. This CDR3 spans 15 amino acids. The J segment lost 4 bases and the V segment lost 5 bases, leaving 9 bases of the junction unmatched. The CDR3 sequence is CASSLTGTGVYGYTF. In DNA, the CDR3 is TGTGCCAGCAGTCTAACCGGGACAGGCGTCTATGGCTACACCTTC.

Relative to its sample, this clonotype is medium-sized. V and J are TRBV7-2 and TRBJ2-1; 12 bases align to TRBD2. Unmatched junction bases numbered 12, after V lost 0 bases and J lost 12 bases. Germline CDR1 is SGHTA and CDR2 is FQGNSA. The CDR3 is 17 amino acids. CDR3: CASSLARLAGAPKGQFF. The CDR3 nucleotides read TGTGCCAGCAGCTTAGCCCGACTAGCGGGGGCCCCTAAAGGGCAGTTCTTC.

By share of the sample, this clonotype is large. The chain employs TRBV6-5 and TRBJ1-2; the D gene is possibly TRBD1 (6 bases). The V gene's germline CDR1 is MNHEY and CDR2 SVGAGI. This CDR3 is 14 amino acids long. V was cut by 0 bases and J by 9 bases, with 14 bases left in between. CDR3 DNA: TGTGCCAGCAGTTACTCCAGGGGAATCGTGAGCTACACCTTC. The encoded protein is CASSYSRGIVSYTF.

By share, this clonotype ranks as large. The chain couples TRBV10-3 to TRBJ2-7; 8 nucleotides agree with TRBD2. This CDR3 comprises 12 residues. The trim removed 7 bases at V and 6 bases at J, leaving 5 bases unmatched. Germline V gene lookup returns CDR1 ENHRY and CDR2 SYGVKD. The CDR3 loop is CAITGGPGEQYF. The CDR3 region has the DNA TGTGCCATCACGGGAGGGCCGGGCGAGCAGTACTTC.

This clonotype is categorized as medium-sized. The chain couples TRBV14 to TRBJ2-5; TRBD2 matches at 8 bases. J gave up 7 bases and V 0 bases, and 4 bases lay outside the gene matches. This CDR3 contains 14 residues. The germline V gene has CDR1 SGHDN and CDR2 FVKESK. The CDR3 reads CASSQDLLAGTQYF. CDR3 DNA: TGTGCCAGCAGCCAAGATCTTCTAGCGGGGACCCAGTACTTC.

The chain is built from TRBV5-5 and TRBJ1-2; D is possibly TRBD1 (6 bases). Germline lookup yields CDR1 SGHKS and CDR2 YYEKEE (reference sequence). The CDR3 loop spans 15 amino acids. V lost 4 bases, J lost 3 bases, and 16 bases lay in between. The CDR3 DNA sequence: TGTGCCAGCAGCCTGGGGCCCGGGGGCGACTATGGCTACACCTTC. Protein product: CASSLGPGGDYGYTF.

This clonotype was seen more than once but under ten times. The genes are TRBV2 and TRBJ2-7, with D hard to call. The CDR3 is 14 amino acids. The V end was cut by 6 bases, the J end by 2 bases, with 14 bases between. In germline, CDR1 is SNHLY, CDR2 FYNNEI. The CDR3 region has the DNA TGTGCCAGCAGGATCCTGCAGTCCGCCTACGAGCAGTACTTC. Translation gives CASRILQSAYEQYF.

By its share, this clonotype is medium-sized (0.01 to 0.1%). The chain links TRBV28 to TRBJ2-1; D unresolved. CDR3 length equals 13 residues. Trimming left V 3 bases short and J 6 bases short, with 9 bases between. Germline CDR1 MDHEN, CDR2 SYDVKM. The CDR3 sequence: CASSFDRVNEQFF. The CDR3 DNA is TGTGCCAGCAGTTTTGACCGAGTCAATGAGCAGTTCTTC.

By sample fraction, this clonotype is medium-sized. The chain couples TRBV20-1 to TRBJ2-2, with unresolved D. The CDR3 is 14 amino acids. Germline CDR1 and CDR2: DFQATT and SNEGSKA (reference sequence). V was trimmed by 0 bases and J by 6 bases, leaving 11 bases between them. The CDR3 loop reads CSARDAQSPGELFF. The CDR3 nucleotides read TGCAGTGCTAGAGACGCCCAGTCCCCCGGGGAGCTGTTTTTT.

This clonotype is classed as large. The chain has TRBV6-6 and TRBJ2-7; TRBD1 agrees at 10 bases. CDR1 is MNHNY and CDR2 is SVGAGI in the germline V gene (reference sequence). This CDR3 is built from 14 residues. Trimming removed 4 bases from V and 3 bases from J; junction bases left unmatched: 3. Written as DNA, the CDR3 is TGTGCCAGCAGTTTCCGGACAGGGGGCTACGAGCAGTACTTC. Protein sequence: CASSFRTGGYEQYF.

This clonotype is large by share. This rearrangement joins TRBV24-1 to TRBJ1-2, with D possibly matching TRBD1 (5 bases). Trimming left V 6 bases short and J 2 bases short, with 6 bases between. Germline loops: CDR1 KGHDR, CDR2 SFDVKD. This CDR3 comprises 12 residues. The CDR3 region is CATSKGNYGYTF. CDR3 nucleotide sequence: TGTGCCACCAGTAAGGGGAACTATGGCTACACCTTC.

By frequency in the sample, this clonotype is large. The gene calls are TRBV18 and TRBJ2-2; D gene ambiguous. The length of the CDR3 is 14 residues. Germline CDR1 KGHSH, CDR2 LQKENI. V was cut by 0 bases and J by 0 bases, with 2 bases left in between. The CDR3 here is CASSPPSNTGELFF. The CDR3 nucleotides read TGTGCCAGCTCACCACCTTCGAACACCGGGGAGCTGTTTTTT.

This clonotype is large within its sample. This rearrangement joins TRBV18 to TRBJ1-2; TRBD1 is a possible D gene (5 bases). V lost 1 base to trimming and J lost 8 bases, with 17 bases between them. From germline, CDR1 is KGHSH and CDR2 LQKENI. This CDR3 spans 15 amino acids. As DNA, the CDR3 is TGTGCCAGCTCACCACTGTTGGGGGATCGTAAGGGCTACACCTTC. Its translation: CASSPLLGDRKGYTF.

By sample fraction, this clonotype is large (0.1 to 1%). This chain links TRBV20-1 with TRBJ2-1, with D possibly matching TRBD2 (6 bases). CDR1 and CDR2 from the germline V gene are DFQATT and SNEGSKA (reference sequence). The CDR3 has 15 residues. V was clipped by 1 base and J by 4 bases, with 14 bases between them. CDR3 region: CSARGWQGLYNEQFF. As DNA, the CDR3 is TGCAGTGCTAGAGGATGGCAGGGACTTTACAATGAGCAGTTCTTC.

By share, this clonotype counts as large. The CDR3 region has the DNA TGTGCCAGCTCACCCGGACGCCTGAATCAGCCCCAGCATTTT. Residues: CASSPGRLNQPQHF. V gene TRBV18 combines with J gene TRBJ1-5; D unclear. Deletions cut 3 bases from V and 4 bases from J, with 10 bases between. The CDR3 has 14 residues. Germline lookup yields CDR1 KGHSH and CDR2 LQKENI.

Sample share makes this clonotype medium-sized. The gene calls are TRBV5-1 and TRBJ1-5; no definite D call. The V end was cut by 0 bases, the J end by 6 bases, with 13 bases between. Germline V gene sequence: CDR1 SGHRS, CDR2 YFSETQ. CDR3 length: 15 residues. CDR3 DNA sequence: TGCGCCAGCAGCTTGGATTTGGGGTTGGGTCAGCCCCAGCATTTT. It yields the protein CASSLDLGLGQPQHF.

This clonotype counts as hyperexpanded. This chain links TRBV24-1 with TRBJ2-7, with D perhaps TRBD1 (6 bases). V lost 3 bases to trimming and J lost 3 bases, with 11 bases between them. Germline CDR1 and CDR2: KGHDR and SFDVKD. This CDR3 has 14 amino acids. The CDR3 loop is CATSDTGTHYEQYF. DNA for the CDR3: TGTGCCACCAGTGATACAGGGACACACTACGAGCAGTACTTC.

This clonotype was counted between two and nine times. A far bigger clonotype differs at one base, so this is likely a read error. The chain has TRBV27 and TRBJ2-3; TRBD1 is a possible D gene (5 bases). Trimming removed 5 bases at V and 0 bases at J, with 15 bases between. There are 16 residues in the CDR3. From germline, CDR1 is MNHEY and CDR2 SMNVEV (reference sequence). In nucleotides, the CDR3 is TGTGCCAGCAGTGACGCCATGGGGCGAAGCACAGATACGCAGTATTTT. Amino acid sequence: CASSDAMGRSTDTQYF.

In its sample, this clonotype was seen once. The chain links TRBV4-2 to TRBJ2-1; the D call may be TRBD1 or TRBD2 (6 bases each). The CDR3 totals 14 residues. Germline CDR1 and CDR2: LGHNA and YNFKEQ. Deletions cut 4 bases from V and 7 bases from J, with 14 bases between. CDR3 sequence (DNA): TGTGCCAGCAGCCCCTGGGGGGCCCGGAATGAGCAGTTCTTC. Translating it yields CASSPWGARNEQFF.

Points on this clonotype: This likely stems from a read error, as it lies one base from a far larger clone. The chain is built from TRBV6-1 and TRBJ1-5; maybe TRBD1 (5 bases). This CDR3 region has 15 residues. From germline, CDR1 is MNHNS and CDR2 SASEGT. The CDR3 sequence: CASSLGGGNGQPRHF. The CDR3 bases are TGTGCCAGCAGCTTAGGCGGGGGGAACGGGCAGCCCCGGCATTTT.

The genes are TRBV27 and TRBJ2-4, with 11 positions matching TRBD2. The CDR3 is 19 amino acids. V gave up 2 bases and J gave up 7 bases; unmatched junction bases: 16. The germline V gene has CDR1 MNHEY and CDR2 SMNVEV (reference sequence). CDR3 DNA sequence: TGTGCCAGCAGTTTAACCGGGAGGGAACTAGCGGGAGATGGGAACATTCAGTACTTC. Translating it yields CASSLTGRELAGDGNIQYF.

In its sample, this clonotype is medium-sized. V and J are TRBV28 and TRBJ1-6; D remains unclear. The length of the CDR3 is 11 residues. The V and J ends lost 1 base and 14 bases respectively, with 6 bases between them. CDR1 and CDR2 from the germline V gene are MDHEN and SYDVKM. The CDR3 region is CASSLSWALHF. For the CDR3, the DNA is TGTGCCAGCAGTTTATCGTGGGCCCTCCACTTT.